This is a list of T cell receptor beta chains from one sample in a study of blood T cell repertoires in COVID-19. Using immunoSEQ multiplex PCR, the repertoire was profiled, and TCRdb retains in-frame clones only, with some absent. The sample lists roughly 27,000 clones, 88% occurring once. The sample consisted of peripheral blood. The receptors come from a human donor in a cohort sampled during active COVID-19. Both conserved end residues are part of each CDR3. D genes are given only for firm matches. Not all rows give a size; the values are once, few, many and, for expanded clones, a class.

-	TRBV5-4	TRBJ2-3	TRBD2	TGTGCCAGCAGCTCCTTCTTTAGCGGGGGGGCCCCAGATACGCAGTATTTT	CASSSFFSGGAPDTQYF
-	TRBV2	TRBJ1-6	-	TGTGCCAGCAGGCTAACCTCCTATAATTCACCCCTCCACTTT	CASRLTSYNSPLHF
few	TRBV27	TRBJ2-5	TRBD2	TGTGCCAGCAGTCGGGGGGGACGGGAGACCCAGTACTTC	CASSRGGRETQYF
-	TRBV11-2	TRBJ1-6	-	TGTGCCAGCAGCTTCGCGGGGTCGGGCTCCTATAATTCACCCCTCCACTTT	CASSFAGSGSYNSPLHF
-	TRBV6-4	TRBJ2-3	TRBD2	TGTGCCAGCAGTGATACTAGCGGGGGTGACACAGATACGCAGTATTTT	CASSDTSGGDTDTQYF
-	TRBV18	TRBJ2-7	-	TGTGCCAGCTCACCATTTAGTGATACCTACGAGCAGTACTTC	CASSPFSDTYEQYF
-	TRBV5-1	TRBJ2-3	TRBD2	TGCGCCAGCAGCATTAGCGGGGGGGAGGATACGCAGTATTTT	CASSISGGEDTQYF
-	TRBV10-3	TRBJ1-2	-	TGTGCCATCAGTGAGGGGGCCTATGGCTACACCTTC	CAISEGAYGYTF
-	TRBV9	TRBJ2-7	-	TGTGCCAGCAGCGTAGATAGCGCCCGGGTGCACGAGCAGTACTTC	CASSVDSARVHEQYF
-	TRBV5-1	TRBJ1-1	-	TGCGCCAGCAGCTTGCGAGGTGGTTCTGAAGCTTTCTTT	CASSLRGGSEAFF
-	TRBV5-1	TRBJ2-3	-	TGCGCCAGCAGCCCCAACAGGGTTAACCGCGATACGCAGTATTTT	CASSPNRVNRDTQYF
-	TRBV9	TRBJ2-3	-	TGTGCCAGCAGCGTAAGAGGAGGGGGGGCCGCAGATACGCAGTATTTT	CASSVRGGGAADTQYF
-	TRBV7-2	TRBJ2-7	TRBD2	TGTGCCAGCAGCCACACTCGCGGGGGGCCATACGAGCAGTACTTC	CASSHTRGGPYEQYF
-	TRBV11-2	TRBJ2-3	TRBD1	TGTGCCAGCAGCCAAGAAGGGGGCTTCCGCTTCACAGATACGCAGTATTTT	CASSQEGGFRFTDTQYF
-	TRBV4-1	TRBJ1-6	-	TGCGCCAGCAGCCAAGTGGACATGGGCCCCTATAATTCACCCCTCCACTTT	CASSQVDMGPYNSPLHF
once	TRBV10-3	TRBJ2-7	TRBD1	TGTGCCATCAGTGAGCCGGGACAGGGGAGGTACGAGCAGTACTTC	CAISEPGQGRYEQYF
-	TRBV9	TRBJ1-1	-	TGTGCCAGCAGCGTGGGAGTATCGGACACTGAAGCTTTCTTT	CASSVGVSDTEAFF
-	TRBV10-2	TRBJ1-5	-	TGCGCCAGCAGTGAGTCGGTCGTCGGGAATCAGCCCCAGCATTTT	CASSESVVGNQPQHF
-	TRBV24-1	TRBJ2-7	TRBD1	TGTGCCACCAGTGACTCCTTCGGGGACAGGTCCTACGAGCAGTACTTC	CATSDSFGDRSYEQYF
-	TRBV5-4	TRBJ2-2	TRBD1	TGTGCCAGCAGCAAAGGACAGGGCCGAGGTACCGGGGAGCTGTTTTTT	CASSKGQGRGTGELFF
-	TRBV7-3	TRBJ1-6	-	TGTGCCAGCAGCCCAGGACAGTCACCCTATAATTCACCCCTCCACTTT	CASSPGQSPYNSPLHF
-	TRBV6-1	TRBJ2-1	-	TGTGCCAGCAGTGAACCCAGGGGTGATGAGCAGTTCTTC	CASSEPRGDEQFF
-	TRBV5-6	TRBJ1-4	TRBD1	TGTGCCAGCAGCGAGGGGACAGGGTATGGAAAACTGTTTTTT	CASSEGTGYGKLFF
once	TRBV28	TRBJ2-1	TRBD2	TGTGCCAGCACCGGAGCGGGGGGACTTTACAATGAGCAGTTCTTC	CASTGAGGLYNEQFF
-	TRBV27	TRBJ2-5	TRBD1	TGTGCCAGCACCATGACAGGGTCAGCGGAAGAGACCCAGTACTTC	CASTMTGSAEETQYF
-	TRBV7-2	TRBJ1-6	-	TGTGCCAGCAGCTTAGACGGCTATAATTCACCCCTCCACTTT	CASSLDGYNSPLHF
-	TRBV28	TRBJ2-2	-	TGTGCCAGTTCGGACACCGGGGAGCTGTTTTTT	CASSDTGELFF
-	TRBV6-5	TRBJ1-3	-	TGTGCCAGCTTGTACTCTGGAAACACCATATATTTT	CASLYSGNTIYF
-	TRBV6-5	TRBJ1-5	TRBD1	TGTGCCAGCAGACCTACAGGGGGTAGAGGACAGCCCCAGCATTTT	CASRPTGGRGQPQHF
-	TRBV3-1/TRBV3-2	TRBJ2-2	TRBD2	TGTGCCAGCAGCCAAGTTTGGCAGGGAGGGTCCCGGGAGCTGTTTTTT	CASSQVWQGGSRELFF
-	TRBV27	TRBJ2-3	TRBD2	TGTGCCATAGGGGAGCGGGGTATAACAGATACGCAGTATTTT	CAIGERGITDTQYF
-	TRBV9	TRBJ2-5	TRBD2	TGTGCCAGCAGCGTGGGGGCTAGCGGGGAGACCCAGTACTTC	CASSVGASGETQYF
-	TRBV9	TRBJ2-3	TRBD2	TGTGCCAGCAGCGAGCCCGTTCGGGGGGGCACAGATACGCAGTATTTT	CASSEPVRGGTDTQYF
once	TRBV6-1	TRBJ2-1	-	TGTGCCAGCAGTGCCCCTAAGGGGACTTTGGGCAATGAGCAGTTCTTC	CASSAPKGTLGNEQFF
-	TRBV21-1	TRBJ2-1	-	TGTGCCAGCAGCACTGGGACAGAGCGAACCTACAATGAGCAGTTCTTC	CASSTGTERTYNEQFF
-	TRBV3-1/TRBV3-2	TRBJ2-1	-	TGTGCCAGCAGCCAAGGGCAGGGCCCTTCCTACAATGAGCAGTTCTTC	CASSQGQGPSYNEQFF
once	TRBV6-6	TRBJ2-2	TRBD2	TGTGCCAGCAGTTACTCGGGGACTAGCTTCGGCGGGGAGCTGTTTTTT	CASSYSGTSFGGELFF
few	TRBV4-3	TRBJ2-7	-	TGCGCCAGCAGCCAGGAGCCAGCCTACGAGCAGTACTTC	CASSQEPAYEQYF
-	TRBV2	TRBJ2-4	TRBD2	TGTGCCAGCAGTCGCGAGGGTAGCGGGGGCGGCATCGACATTCAGTACTTC	CASSREGSGGGIDIQYF
-	TRBV29-1	TRBJ2-7	-	TGCAGCGTTGACGGAACGGGAGAGAGCATCGAGCAGTACTTC	CSVDGTGESIEQYF
-	TRBV5-4	TRBJ2-2	-	TGTGCCAGCAGCTTGGCAAGAGCCTTCAACACCGGGGAGCTGTTTTTT	CASSLARAFNTGELFF
-	TRBV25-1	TRBJ1-1	-	TGTGCCAGTTCCTGGGGCCAGGGCACTGAAGCTTTCTTT	CASSWGQGTEAFF
-	TRBV3-1/TRBV3-2	TRBJ1-3	-	TGTGCCAGCAGCCAGAGATTGGGCAGTACTGGAAACACCATATATTTT	CASSQRLGSTGNTIYF
-	TRBV7-3	TRBJ2-7	TRBD2	TGTGCCAGCAGCCGAAGCGGGGGGCCTTCCTACGAGCAGTACTTC	CASSRSGGPSYEQYF
few	TRBV6-5	TRBJ1-2	-	TGTGCCAGCAGACCTACGGTGGACAGAGCGTACACCTTC	CASRPTVDRAYTF
-	TRBV6-5	TRBJ1-2	-	TGTGCCAGCACCCCTTCGGGGGTTAATTATGGCTACACCTTC	CASTPSGVNYGYTF
once	TRBV19	TRBJ2-2	-	TGTGCCAGTAGGTGGCGGGAAGGCACCGGGGAGCTGTTTTTT	CASRWREGTGELFF
-	TRBV7-8	TRBJ2-7	-	TGTGCCAGCAGCTTACTGCAGGGTCAGGGCGAGCAGTACTTC	CASSLLQGQGEQYF
-	TRBV4-3	TRBJ1-1	-	TGCGCCAGCAGCCCGTTTGTGAACACTGAAGCTTTCTTT	CASSPFVNTEAFF
-	TRBV7-6	TRBJ2-3	TRBD1	TGTGCCAGCAGCCCTCGAGGGGGACAGGGGTATACAGATACGCAGTATTTT	CASSPRGGQGYTDTQYF
-	TRBV11-2	TRBJ2-7	TRBD1	TGTGCCAGCAGCTCACCGGGACAGGGGTCTTACTACGAGCAGTACTTC	CASSSPGQGSYYEQYF
-	TRBV7-2	TRBJ2-3	TRBD2	TGTGCCAGCAGCCCGGGACCAGCGGGGGGCCCTAAAAGCACAGATACGCAGTATTTT	CASSPGPAGGPKSTDTQYF
-	TRBV12-3/TRBV12-4	TRBJ2-3	-	TGTGCCAGCAGTTTCTTAGATACGCAGTATTTT	CASSFLDTQYF
-	TRBV6-1	TRBJ1-2	-	TGTGCCAGCAGTGAAGCGCTTCCCGGGGAGCCCTTCTATGGCTACACCTTC	CASSEALPGEPFYGYTF
once	TRBV11-2	TRBJ1-2	-	TGTGCCAGCAGCTTAGGACTCACCCCTTCGGCTGGCTACACCTTC	CASSLGLTPSAGYTF
-	TRBV7-7	TRBJ2-5	-	TGTGCCAGCAGCCACTCAATAGGACAGCAAGAGACCCAGTACTTC	CASSHSIGQQETQYF
-	TRBV11-2	TRBJ2-1	-	TGTGCCAGCAGCTTAGAATCCGGCAGGGGTAATGAGCAGTTCTTC	CASSLESGRGNEQFF